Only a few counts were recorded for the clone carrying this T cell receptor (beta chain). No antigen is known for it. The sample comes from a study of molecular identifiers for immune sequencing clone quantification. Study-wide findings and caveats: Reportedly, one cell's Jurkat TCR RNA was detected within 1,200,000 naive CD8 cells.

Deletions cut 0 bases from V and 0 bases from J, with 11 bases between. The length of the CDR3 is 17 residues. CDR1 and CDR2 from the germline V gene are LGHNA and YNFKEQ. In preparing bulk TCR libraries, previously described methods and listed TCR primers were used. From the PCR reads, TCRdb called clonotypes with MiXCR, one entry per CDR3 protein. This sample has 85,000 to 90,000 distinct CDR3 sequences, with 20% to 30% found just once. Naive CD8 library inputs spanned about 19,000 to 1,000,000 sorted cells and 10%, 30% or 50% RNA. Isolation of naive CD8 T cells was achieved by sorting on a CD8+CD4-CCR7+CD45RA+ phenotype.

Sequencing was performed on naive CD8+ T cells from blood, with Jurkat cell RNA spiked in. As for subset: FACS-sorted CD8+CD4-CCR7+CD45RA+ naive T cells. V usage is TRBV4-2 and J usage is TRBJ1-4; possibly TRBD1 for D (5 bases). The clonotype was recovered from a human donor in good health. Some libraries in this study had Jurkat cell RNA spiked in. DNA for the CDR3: TGTGCCAGCAGCCAAGATTTGGCGGGGGCAACTAATGAAAAACTGTTTTTT. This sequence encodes CASSQDLAGATNEKLFF.